These 26 T cell receptor beta chains were all obtained from the same sample, sequenced in a study of CD8+ T cells in alopecia areata. Extracted from the samples, RNA was reverse transcribed into cDNA to serve as the sequencing template. The method was immunoSEQ multiplex PCR; TCRdb's version includes in-frame clones alone and lacks a portion of them. The sample shows 180,000 or so clones, 40% to 55% of them seen only once. The treatment denotes: oral pan-JAK inhibitor, 5-10 mg twice daily. Sequencing used CD8+ T cells sorted from blood, obtained at approximately week 52, from a patient treated with tofacitinib. These receptors were obtained from a human donor with alopecia areata.

This clone has just a few counts. The chain joins TRBV27 to TRBJ1-5; D is unclear. The CDR3 runs to 14 residues. Germline lookup yields CDR1 MNHEY and CDR2 SMNVEV (reference sequence). The V end was cut by 5 bases, the J end by 5 bases, with 13 bases between. CDR3 in amino acids: CASSVTGSYQPQHF. The CDR3 bases are TGTGCCAGCAGTGTGACGGGCTCTTATCAGCCCCAGCATTTT.

This clone was counted between two and nine times. The chain is built from TRBV14 and TRBJ2-5; 7 bases line up with TRBD1. CDR3 size: 16 residues. Unmatched junction bases numbered 13, after V lost 4 bases and J lost 5 bases. CDR1 and CDR2 (germline): SGHDN, FVKESK. The CDR3 nucleotides are TGTGCCAGCAGCCTACGAGACAGGGAGAGTATGGAGACCCAGTACTTC. Translation gives CASSLRDRESMETQYF.

This clone came up a few times. The chain carries TRBV5-6 and TRBJ2-3; tentative D call: TRBD1 (5 bases). CDR3 length equals 14 residues. V lost 2 bases, J lost 6 bases, and 13 bases lay in between. In germline, CDR1 is SGHDT, CDR2 YYEEEE. CDR3 amino acids: CASSFRAEGDTQYF. The CDR3 nucleotides read TGTGCCAGCAGCTTCAGGGCCGAAGGGGATACGCAGTATTTT.

This sequence joins TRBV6-6 and TRBJ2-2, with TRBD1 as a possible D gene (5 bases). In germline, CDR1 is MNHNY, CDR2 SVGAGI (reference sequence). Trimming cost V 0 bases and J 7 bases, with 9 bases left between them. This CDR3 spans 14 amino acids. CDR3 region: CASSYSDDSGELFF. CDR3 DNA: TGTGCCAGCAGTTACTCGGATGACAGCGGGGAGCTGTTTTTT.

This clone appeared a few times. This rearrangement joins TRBV11-2 to TRBJ2-2, with D perhaps TRBD1 or TRBD2 (5 bases each). The V end lost 1 base, the J end lost 1 base, and 16 bases lay between the germline ends. Germline CDR1 is SGHAT and CDR2 is FQNNGV. The CDR3 is made up of 18 amino acids. This CDR3 reads CASSLGGPLKGNTGELFF. The CDR3 bases are TGTGCCAGCAGCTTAGGGGGACCCCTCAAAGGGAACACCGGGGAGCTGTTTTTT.

CDR3 in DNA: TGCGCCAGCAGCCCGGACAGGGCGAACACTGAAGCTTTCTTT. Residues: CASSPDRANTEAFF. The chain recombines TRBV4-1 with TRBJ1-1, with 8 positions matching TRBD1. Germline assignment: CDR1 MGHRA and CDR2 YSYEKL. The V gene end was trimmed by 4 bases and the J gene end by 1 base; junction bases not matched to a gene: 2. The CDR3 has 14 amino acids.

This clone has a single count. V is TRBV9 and J is TRBJ2-3; D is unresolved. V lost 0 bases to trimming and J lost 0 bases, with 5 bases between them. Germline-derived CDR1 and CDR2 are SGDLS and YYNGEE. The length of the CDR3 is 14 residues. CDR3 protein: CASSVEYSTDTQYF. In nucleotides, the CDR3 is TGTGCCAGCAGCGTAGAGTACAGCACAGATACGCAGTATTTT. Full variable domain (remainder filled in from reference TRBV9 and TRBJ2-3): DSGVTQTPKHLITATGQRVTLRCSPRSGDLSVYWYQQSLDQGLQFLIQYYNGEERAKGNILERFSAQQFPDLHSELNLSSLELGDSALYFCASSVEYSTDTQYFGPGTRLTVL.

This chain uses TRBV25-1 with TRBJ1-5; no reliable D call. Looked up from germline, CDR1 is MGHDK and CDR2 is SYGVNS. V was trimmed by 8 bases and J by 1 base, leaving 12 bases between them. This CDR3 spans 14 amino acids. CDR3 loop: CASLRSRSNQPQHF. The CDR3 bases are TGTGCCAGCCTCAGATCCCGAAGCAATCAGCCCCAGCATTTT.

This clone has only a few counts. The V call is TRBV29-1, the J call TRBJ2-7; D uncertain. The ends were cut back, 7 bases at V and 0 bases at J, with 16 bases in the middle. This CDR3 contains 14 residues. From germline, CDR1 is SQVTM and CDR2 ANQGSEA. CDR3 sequence: CSAAGGPSSYEQYF. As DNA, the CDR3 is TGCAGCGCTGCTGGTGGACCCAGCTCCTACGAGCAGTACTTC.

In this sample, this clone turned up a few times. The rearrangement uses TRBV29-1 and TRBJ1-1; 10 nucleotides align to TRBD1. Unmatched junction bases numbered 3, after V lost 4 bases and J lost 4 bases. CDR1 is SQVTM and CDR2 is ANQGSEA in the germline V gene. CDR3 size: 13 residues. CDR3 loop: CSVGDRGGTEAFF. The CDR3 region has the DNA TGCAGCGTTGGGGACAGGGGTGGCACTGAAGCTTTCTTT. The variable domain in full, completed from reference TRBV29-1 and TRBJ1-1, reads SAVISQKPSRDICQRGTSLTIQCQVDSQVTMMFWYRQQPGQSLTLIATANQGSEATYESGFVIDKFPISRPNLTFSTLTVSNMSPEDSSIYLCSVGDRGGTEAFFGQGTRLTVV.

This clone was observed a handful of times. V is TRBV4-1 and J is TRBJ1-2; 8 nucleotides align to TRBD1. The germline V gene has CDR1 MGHRA and CDR2 YSYEKL. V lost 0 bases and J lost 8; bases outside the gene matches: 11. This CDR3 contains 16 residues. The CDR3 DNA reads as TGCGCCAGCAGCCAAGATCCCCCTGGACAGGGCGGAGGCTACACCTTC. Protein sequence: CASSQDPPGQGGGYTF.

The chain recombines TRBV30 with TRBJ2-7; 7 bases line up with TRBD1. Per the germline V gene, CDR1 is GTSNPN and CDR2 is SVGIG (reference sequence). V lost 5 bases to trimming and J lost 1 base; unmatched junction nucleotides: 5. The CDR3 has 13 residues. Here the CDR3 reads CAWEGAPSYEQYF. For the CDR3, the DNA is TGTGCCTGGGAGGGGGCCCCATCCTACGAGCAGTACTTC. The full variable domain, completed using reference TRBV30 and TRBJ2-7, is SQTIHQWPATLVQPVGSPLSLECTVEGTSNPNLYWYRQAAGRGLQLLFYSVGIGQISSEVPQNLSASRPQDRQFILSSKKLLLSDSGFYLCAWEGAPSYEQYFGPGTRLTVT.

The chain carries TRBV6-5 and TRBJ2-1, with D perhaps matching TRBD2 (5 bases). V was clipped by 6 bases and J by 2 bases, with 14 bases between them. Looked up from germline, CDR1 is MNHEY and CDR2 is SVGAGI. The CDR3 totals 15 residues. The CDR3 region has the DNA TGTGCCAGCAGCTCGGACTCGAATGCCTACAATGAGCAGTTCTTC. As protein: CASSSDSNAYNEQFF.

This clone was seen a few times. The chain carries TRBV19 and TRBJ2-1; TRBD1 agrees at 11 bases. From germline, CDR1 is LNHDA and CDR2 SQIVND (reference sequence). V dropped 1 base and J dropped 10; count of bases not matched to a gene: 0. This CDR3 contains 13 residues. The CDR3 sequence is CASSIGDRGEQFF. DNA of the CDR3: TGTGCCAGTAGTATAGGGGACAGGGGGGAGCAGTTCTTC.

The V call is TRBV29-1, the J call TRBJ2-1; D is unresolved. Germline V gene lookup returns CDR1 SQVTM and CDR2 ANQGSEA. V was shortened by 1 base and J by 0 bases, with 13 bases between the two germline ends. The CDR3 runs 16 residues. The CDR3 is CSVEARTRRSYNEQFF. In DNA, the CDR3 is TGCAGCGTTGAAGCCCGCACACGCCGCTCCTACAATGAGCAGTTCTTC.

The rearrangement uses TRBV7-9 and TRBJ2-7; possibly TRBD2 for D (6 bases). CDR3 length: 17 amino acids. Germline CDR1 and CDR2: SEHNR and FQNEAQ (reference sequence). V lost 1 base to trimming and J lost 4 bases, with 20 bases between them. The CDR3 region has the DNA TGTGCCAGCAGCTTAGACGTCTGGCGGGGCAGAAGGTACGAGCAGTACTTC. It specifies CASSLDVWRGRRYEQYF.

Only one count was recorded for this clone. The gene calls are TRBV4-1 and TRBJ2-7; 11 bases map to TRBD2. Germline V lookup: CDR1 MGHRA, CDR2 YSYEKL. J lost 2 bases, V lost 4 bases, and 4 bases had no gene match. This CDR3 is 15 amino acids long. The CDR3 DNA sequence: TGCGCCAGCAGCCCTAGCGGGGGGTTAACCTACGAGCAGTACTTC. This gives the protein CASSPSGGLTYEQYF.

This clone was seen more than once but under ten times. The rearrangement links TRBV29-1 to TRBJ2-1; 12 bases agree with TRBD2. From germline, CDR1 is SQVTM and CDR2 ANQGSEA. J gave up 5 bases and V 3 bases, and 2 bases lay outside the gene matches. The length of the CDR3 is 14 residues. The CDR3 DNA reads TGCAGCGTTGAGTCTAGCGGGGGGGACAATGAGCAGTTCTTC. This encodes CSVESSGGDNEQFF.

V usage is TRBV4-2 and J usage is TRBJ1-1; D is possibly TRBD1 (6 bases). Trimming removed 0 bases at V and 1 base at J, with 12 bases between. The CDR3 totals 16 residues. Germline CDR1 LGHNA, CDR2 YNFKEQ. CDR3 DNA: TGTGCCAGCAGCCAAGAGGAGCGGACAGAGAACACTGAAGCTTTCTTT. Translated: CASSQEERTENTEAFF.

In regard to this clone: Other DNA sequences in the same sample also yield this CDR3. This chain connects TRBV18 to TRBJ2-3, with 7 bases matching TRBD2. The CDR3 spans 15 residues. Germline CDR1 is KGHSH and CDR2 is LQKENI. The V and J ends lost 1 base and 2 bases, in that order; junction bases with no gene match: 3. CDR3 protein: CASSPLAGATDTQYF. CDR3 coding DNA: TGTGCCAGCTCACCACTAGCGGGCGCCACAGATACGCAGTATTTT.

This chain joins TRBV13 and TRBJ2-7; tentative D call: TRBD1 (5 bases). Germline lookup yields CDR1 PRHDT and CDR2 FYEKMQ (reference sequence). The CDR3 has 14 residues. With 1 base removed from V and 1 base from J, the gap between germline ends came to 8 bases. CDR3 loop: CASSLAQVSYEQYF. The CDR3, as DNA: TGTGCCAGCAGCTTAGCACAGGTGTCCTACGAGCAGTACTTC.

The chain employs TRBV7-9 and TRBJ1-5; a weak D match, TRBD1 (5 bases). The CDR3 covers 15 residues. Germline CDR1 is SEHNR and CDR2 is FQNEAQ (reference sequence). V was trimmed by 8 bases and J by 5 bases, leaving 19 bases between them. CDR3 loop: CASSRRGEPDQPQHF. The CDR3 DNA reads as TGTGCCAGCTCTAGGAGAGGGGAACCCGATCAGCCCCAGCATTTT.

This chain uses TRBV4-2 with TRBJ2-2; 8 bases line up with TRBD2. Germline V gives CDR1 LGHNA, CDR2 YNFKEQ. The CDR3 contains 17 residues. V shed 1 base, J shed 7 bases, and the junction held 11 bases outside the gene matches. The DNA for the CDR3 is TGTGCCAGCAGCCAAGTGTTGCAAGCGGGGGTAGGCGGGGAGCTGTTTTTT. Protein sequence: CASSQVLQAGVGGELFF.

The rearrangement joins TRBV7-9 to TRBJ2-5; D possibly corresponds to TRBD2 (6 bases). The V gene lost 5 bases and the J gene lost 2 bases, with 9 bases spanning the gap. This CDR3 region has 13 residues. The germline V gene has CDR1 SEHNR and CDR2 FQNEAQ (reference sequence). CDR3 coding DNA: TGTGCCAGCAGCCCCGGAGGGCAAGAGACCCAGTACTTC. Translation: CASSPGGQETQYF. Full variable domain (rest looked up from reference TRBV7-9 and TRBJ2-5): DTGVSQNPRHKITKRGQNVTFRCDPISEHNRLYWYRQTLGQGPEFLTYFQNEAQLEKSRLLSDRFSAERPKGSFSTLEIQRTEQGDSAMYLCASSPGGQETQYFGPGTRLLVL.

The chain has TRBV4-1 and TRBJ1-1, with a weak D call TRBD1 (5 bases). The CDR3 extends over 13 amino acids. Germline CDR1 reads MGHRA; CDR2 reads YSYEKL. V lost 3 bases, J lost 11 bases, and 16 bases lay in between. The CDR3 here is CASSQTGSGGAFF. In DNA, the CDR3 is TGCGCCAGCAGCCAGACCGGCTCGGGGGGTGCTTTCTTT.

The chain uses TRBV7-9 and TRBJ2-3; the D is unclear. Trimming cost V 5 bases and J 2 bases, with 8 bases left between them. Germline values: CDR1 SEHNR, CDR2 FQNEAQ (reference sequence). The CDR3 covers 13 residues. The CDR3 is CASSTKITDTQYF. CDR3 DNA sequence: TGTGCCAGCAGCACCAAGATCACAGATACGCAGTATTTT.